These 4 T cell receptor beta chains were all obtained from the same sample, sequenced in a study of spatial heterogeneity in lung cancer. TCRdb itself ran the 5' RACE reads through MiXCR, one entry per CDR3 protein. The data show 49,000 or so distinct CDR3 sequences, with about an eighth seen just once and under 35% held by the top ten. Time point here: blood at routine non-recurrence follow-up after resection. The material was PBMCs, obtained at follow-up. These receptors originate from a male donor with early-stage non-small cell lung cancer.

This clonotype was detected a few times. The rearrangement links TRBV7-9 to TRBJ1-2, with a tentative D call TRBD1 (5 bases). Germline-derived CDR1 and CDR2 are SEHNR and FQNEAQ (reference sequence). The CDR3 runs 14 residues. Trimming took off 1 base at V and 8 bases at J, with 14 bases between the two ends. The CDR3 loop reads CASSLVGEEGGYTF. As DNA, the CDR3 is TGTGCCAGCAGCTTAGTGGGGGAAGAGGGAGGCTACACCTTC. Supplemented by reference TRBV7-9 and TRBJ1-2, the full variable domain reads DTGVSQNPRHKITKRGQNVTFRCDPISEHNRLYWYRQTLGQGPEFLTYFQNEAQLEKSRLLSDRFSAERPKGSFSTLEIQRTEQGDSAMYLCASSLVGEEGGYTFGSGTRLTVV.

This clonotype was detected many times. The CDR3 coding sequence is TGTGCCACTGCCACTAGCGGGGGAGTGCAAGAGACCCAGTACTTC. Translating it yields CATATSGGVQETQYF. The V and J genes are TRBV6-2 or TRBV6-3 and TRBJ2-5, with 11 bases matching TRBD2. J was trimmed by 2 bases and V by 10 bases; bases with no gene match: 9. This CDR3 is built from 15 residues. The germline V gene has CDR1 MNHEY and CDR2 SVGEGT.

This clonotype appeared many times. The chain has TRBV20-1 and TRBJ1-6; D perhaps matches TRBD1 (5 bases). CDR1 and CDR2 (germline): DFQATT, SNEGSKA (reference sequence). V lost 2 bases to trimming and J lost 9 bases, with 8 bases between them. The CDR3 runs to 12 residues. CDR3 protein: CSARRDPSPLHF. CDR3 nucleotide sequence: TGCAGTGCTAGAAGGGACCCTTCACCCCTCCACTTT.

This clonotype was picked up many times. The CDR3 reads CASSVEGGGPAGYTF. The CDR3 DNA follows: TGTGCCAGCAGCGTAGAGGGGGGCGGACCAGCTGGCTACACCTTC. The gene calls are TRBV9 and TRBJ1-2; perhaps TRBD1 as D (6 bases). There are 15 residues in the CDR3. The V end was cut by 0 bases, the J end by 7 bases, with 16 bases between. Germline lookup yields CDR1 SGDLS and CDR2 YYNGEE.